Listed below are T cell receptor beta chains from one sample, sequenced in a study of cytomegalovirus exposure and HLA in healthy donors. Only in-frame clones appear in the TCRdb table, and some are missing; sequencing was by immunoSEQ multiplex PCR. The sample lists almost 95,000 clones; over 60% were seen once. Material: PBMCs. The receptors were gathered from a man aged 25 to 45 in good health and CMV-seronegative. CDR3s include the opening cysteine and the closing phenylalanine or tryptophan. A D gene is named only where the DNA matches it firmly. A clone size is listed for some rows: how often the clone was seen (once, few, many), or a class if it is expanded.

D gene: .
V gene: TRBV21-1
clone size: .
J gene: TRBJ2-7
CDR3 DNA: TGTGCCAGCAGCGACAGACAGGGAACCTACGAGCAGTACTTC
CDR3 protein: CASSDRQGTYEQYF

D gene: .
V gene: TRBV6-5
clone size: .
J gene: TRBJ1-1
CDR3 DNA: TGTGCCAGCAGTTACCGGACAGCCACAATGAACACTGAAGCTTTCTTT
CDR3 protein: CASSYRTATMNTEAFF

D gene: TRBD1
V gene: TRBV4-1
clone size: .
J gene: TRBJ1-1
CDR3 DNA: TGCGCCAGCAGCCCAGGAGACAGGGAACTAGCTTTCTTT
CDR3 protein: CASSPGDRELAFF

D gene: .
V gene: TRBV27
clone size: .
J gene: TRBJ2-7
CDR3 DNA: TGTGCCAGCTCCCTTGGGGCAGGGGAAACCTACGAGCAGTACTTC
CDR3 protein: CASSLGAGETYEQYF

D gene: TRBD2
V gene: TRBV19
clone size: .
J gene: TRBJ2-7
CDR3 DNA: TGTGCCAGTAGTACGGGGGGGTCTGTGTACGAGCAGTACTTC
CDR3 protein: CASSTGGSVYEQYF

D gene: .
V gene: TRBV27
clone size: .
J gene: TRBJ1-3
CDR3 DNA: TGTGCCAGCAGTTTATCGTACCAGGGAAACACCATATATTTT
CDR3 protein: CASSLSYQGNTIYF

D gene: TRBD1
V gene: TRBV7-2
clone size: few
J gene: TRBJ2-7
CDR3 DNA: TGTGCCAGCAGCTATGTGGGACAGGGACCTTACGAGCAGTACTTC
CDR3 protein: CASSYVGQGPYEQYF

D gene: .
V gene: TRBV29-1
clone size: .
J gene: TRBJ2-3
CDR3 DNA: TGCAGCGTTGATGCTTCCTACCGCTACACAGATACGCAGTATTTT
CDR3 protein: CSVDASYRYTDTQYF

D gene: .
V gene: TRBV7-2
clone size: .
J gene: TRBJ1-1
CDR3 DNA: TGTGCCAGCAGCTTTCGGGGTTTTAACACTGAAGCTTTCTTT
CDR3 protein: CASSFRGFNTEAFF

D gene: TRBD1
V gene: TRBV6-5
clone size: once
J gene: TRBJ2-7
CDR3 DNA: TGTGCCAGCAGCCCTGACAGGGGGCGCTACGAGCAGTACTTC
CDR3 protein: CASSPDRGRYEQYF

D gene: .
V gene: TRBV30
clone size: few
J gene: TRBJ1-3
CDR3 DNA: TGTGCCTGGGCTACTGGAAACACCATATATTTT
CDR3 protein: CAWATGNTIYF

D gene: .
V gene: TRBV5-1
clone size: once
J gene: TRBJ1-1
CDR3 DNA: TGCGCCAGCAGCTTGCAACAGGTGGGAGGGACTCGTACTGAAGCTTTCTTT
CDR3 protein: CASSLQQVGGTRTEAFF

D gene: TRBD2
V gene: TRBV9
clone size: .
J gene: TRBJ2-3
CDR3 DNA: TGTGCCAGCAGCGTCCAGAGCGGGGGGTTTGTTACGCAGTATTTT
CDR3 protein: CASSVQSGGFVTQYF

D gene: TRBD2
V gene: TRBV7-2
clone size: few
J gene: TRBJ2-7
CDR3 DNA: TGTGCCAGCAGCAGGACTAGCGGGAGTTGGGAGCAGTACTTC
CDR3 protein: CASSRTSGSWEQYF

D gene: .
V gene: TRBV2
clone size: .
J gene: TRBJ1-2
CDR3 DNA: TGTGCCAGCAGTGGACCAGGCTACTATGGCTACACCTTC
CDR3 protein: CASSGPGYYGYTF

D gene: TRBD2
V gene: TRBV10-2
clone size: .
J gene: TRBJ2-7
CDR3 DNA: TGCGCCAGCAGTGAGTCGACGGTAGCGGGAGGGCCTATTGTGTACGAGCAGTACTTC
CDR3 protein: CASSESTVAGGPIVYEQYF

D gene: .
V gene: TRBV11-2
clone size: .
J gene: TRBJ2-3
CDR3 DNA: TGTGCCAGCAGCTCCAATGGAGTAGCGTCGGATACGCAGTATTTT
CDR3 protein: CASSSNGVASDTQYF

D gene: .
V gene: TRBV7-2
clone size: .
J gene: TRBJ1-6
CDR3 DNA: TGTGCCAGCAGCATCAACAGGGTGGGGCCCCTCCACTTT
CDR3 protein: CASSINRVGPLHF

D gene: .
V gene: TRBV19
clone size: .
J gene: TRBJ2-5
CDR3 DNA: TGTGCCAGTAGCCTCTCCTCGGAGACCCAGTACTTC
CDR3 protein: CASSLSSETQYF

D gene: TRBD2
V gene: TRBV14
clone size: .
J gene: TRBJ2-1
CDR3 DNA: TGTGCCAGCAGCCCTGGACGGGGAGCGGGAACGCGGCAGTTCTTC
CDR3 protein: CASSPGRGAGTRQFF

D gene: TRBD2
V gene: TRBV6-1
clone size: once
J gene: TRBJ2-3
CDR3 DNA: TGTGCCAGCAGTGACCCGGGACTAGCGGGGAGCACAGATACGCAGTATTTT
CDR3 protein: CASSDPGLAGSTDTQYF

D gene: .
V gene: TRBV2
clone size: .
J gene: TRBJ1-1
CDR3 DNA: TGTGCCAGCATTACCGACAGGAACACTGAAGCTTTCTTT
CDR3 protein: CASITDRNTEAFF